These 21 T cell receptor beta chains came from one sample sequenced in a study of blood T cell repertoires in COVID-19. Generated by immunoSEQ multiplex PCR, the TCRdb table keeps only in-frame clones and is missing some. Among about 290,000 clones, around nine tenths were seen once, and the ten largest hold 1.7%. The material sequenced was PBMCs or T cells enriched from blood (not recorded which). These receptors came from a woman aged 40 to 49 who had recovered from COVID-19.

The V and J genes are TRBV6-5 and TRBJ1-2, with TRBD1 as a possible D gene (5 bases). Between the trimmed V and J ends, which lost 10 bases and 8 bases, there was a span of 11 bases. Per germline, CDR1 MNHEY and CDR2 SVGAGI. This CDR3 region has 10 residues. CDR3 amino acids: CATGGGGYTF. The CDR3, as DNA: TGTGCCACCGGGGGTGGCGGCTACACCTTC.

This sequence joins TRBV18 and TRBJ2-1; TRBD1 might be the D (7 bases). CDR1 is KGHSH and CDR2 is LQKENI in the germline V gene. The CDR3 length is 13 residues. The ends were cut back, 3 bases at V and 12 bases at J, with 15 bases in the middle. The CDR3 DNA reads as TGTGCCAGCTCACCCGGGAGACAGGGTCGGCAGTTCTTC. Its protein is CASSPGRQGRQFF.

This chain links TRBV5-1 with TRBJ2-3, with 7 nucleotides matching TRBD2. The germline gives CDR1 SGHRS, CDR2 YFSETQ. V shed 2 bases and J 0 bases; nucleotides not matched to a gene: 15. The CDR3 is 19 amino acids. CDR3 amino acids: CASSFPRGGRDSSTDTQYF. CDR3 in DNA: TGCGCCAGCAGCTTCCCGCGGGGAGGGCGGGACTCTAGCACAGATACGCAGTATTTT.

The table lists this clone with a count of one. The chain combines TRBV2 with TRBJ1-1, with 9 bases matching TRBD1. There are 15 residues in the CDR3. Trimming at V came to 6 bases and at J to 2 bases, leaving 7 bases not matched to a gene. Germline V gives CDR1 SNHLY, CDR2 FYNNEI. In DNA, the CDR3 is TGTGCCAGCAGAGATGGGACAGGGTATAACACTGAAGCTTTCTTT. Translated, it gives CASRDGTGYNTEAFF.

This chain uses TRBV5-1 with TRBJ1-2; D ambiguous. This CDR3 comprises 15 residues. CDR1 is SGHRS and CDR2 is YFSETQ in the germline V gene. Trimming stripped 2 bases from V and 3 bases from J, with 14 bases between. This CDR3 is CASSFLDSRDYGYTF. The CDR3 coding sequence is TGCGCCAGCAGCTTTCTGGACTCAAGGGACTATGGCTACACCTTC. Looking up the rest from reference TRBV5-1 and TRBJ1-2 gives the full variable domain: KAGVTQTPRYLIKTRGQQVTLSCSPISGHRSVSWYQQTPGQGLQFLFEYFSETQRNKGNFPGRFSGRQFSNSRSEMNVSTLELGDSALYLCASSFLDSRDYGYTFGSGTRLTVV.

This chain connects TRBV6-2 or TRBV6-3 to TRBJ1-1; weak D call: TRBD1 (6 bases). The CDR3 length is 17 residues. CDR1 is MNHEY and CDR2 is SVGEGT in the germline V gene. The V and J ends lost 3 bases and 0 bases respectively, with 17 bases between them. The CDR3 sequence is CASSYTGQLSMNTEAFF. In DNA form, the CDR3 reads TGTGCCAGCAGTTATACTGGACAGCTAAGCATGAACACTGAAGCTTTCTTT.

The V call is TRBV5-1, the J call TRBJ1-4, with TRBD1 as a possible D gene (6 bases). This CDR3 contains 14 residues. Trimming left V 2 bases short and J 7 bases short, with 12 bases between. Germline assignment: CDR1 SGHRS and CDR2 YFSETQ. As DNA, the CDR3 is TGCGCCAGCAGCTTTACAGGGACGGGTGAAAAACTGTTTTTT. Its protein product is CASSFTGTGEKLFF. Full variable domain (outside the CDR3, taken from reference TRBV5-1 and TRBJ1-4): KAGVTQTPRYLIKTRGQQVTLSCSPISGHRSVSWYQQTPGQGLQFLFEYFSETQRNKGNFPGRFSGRQFSNSRSEMNVSTLELGDSALYLCASSFTGTGEKLFFGSGTQLSVL.

The CDR3 loop reads CASSFSISGNTIYF. The CDR3, as DNA: TGTGCCAGCAGCTTCAGTATCTCTGGAAACACCATATATTTT. The chain employs TRBV7-9 and TRBJ1-3, with D unresolved. Per germline, CDR1 SEHNR and CDR2 FQNEAQ (reference sequence). V dropped 3 bases and J dropped 0 bases, with 6 bases sitting between them. This CDR3 comprises 14 residues.

The V and J genes are TRBV5-1 and TRBJ1-2; 10 bases align to TRBD1. The ends lost 1 base at V and 7 bases at J; junction bases unmatched: 7. Germline V lookup: CDR1 SGHRS, CDR2 YFSETQ. CDR3 length equals 15 residues. The CDR3 DNA reads TGCGCCAGCAGCTTGACTCCGGGACAGGGGTTTGGCTACACCTTC. Residues: CASSLTPGQGFGYTF.

CDR3 protein: CASSQDPSSQGYQPQHF. For the CDR3, the DNA is TGCGCCAGCAGCCAAGACCCATCCTCGCAGGGATACCAGCCCCAGCATTTT. The genes are TRBV4-1 and TRBJ1-5; perhaps TRBD1 as D (5 bases). Per germline, CDR1 MGHRA and CDR2 YSYEKL. There are 17 residues in the CDR3. Trimming took off 0 bases at V and 7 bases at J, with 19 bases between the two ends.

The J gene is TRBJ2-4, the V gene TRBV19; the match to TRBD1 covers 8 bases. The germline CDR1 and CDR2 sequences are LNHDA and SQIVND (reference sequence). Trimming removed 2 bases from V and 1 base from J; junction bases left unmatched: 7. The CDR3 has 17 amino acids. In nucleotides, the CDR3 is TGTGCCAGTAGTATAATTGGGGCAGGGGGCGCCAAAAACATTCAGTACTTC. This codes for CASSIIGAGGAKNIQYF. The full variable domain, completed using reference TRBV19 and TRBJ2-4, is DGGITQSPKYLFRKEGQNVTLSCEQNLNHDAMYWYRQDPGQGLRLIYYSQIVNDFQKGDIAEGYSVSREKKESFPLTVTSAQKNPTAFYLCASSIIGAGGAKNIQYFGAGTRLSVL.

The J gene is TRBJ1-4, the V gene TRBV4-1; TRBD1 is a possible D gene (5 bases). V gave up 3 bases and J gave up 10 bases, with 15 bases separating them. This CDR3 has 14 residues. Germline CDR1 is MGHRA and CDR2 is YSYEKL. The CDR3 DNA sequence: TGCGCCAGCAGCCATATCGGAGGGGAGGGAAAACTGTTTTTT. It translates to CASSHIGGEGKLFF.

This sequence joins TRBV2 and TRBJ1-2; maybe TRBD1 (5 bases). V was cut by 6 bases and J by 4 bases, with 15 bases left in between. The germline CDR1 and CDR2 sequences are SNHLY and FYNNEI. This CDR3 contains 14 residues. CDR3 in amino acids: CASRTDGGGYGYTF. The CDR3 region has the DNA TGTGCCAGCAGAACCGACGGGGGAGGCTATGGCTACACCTTC.

This chain uses TRBV19 with TRBJ1-2, with D tentatively TRBD1 (6 bases). Trimming cost V 4 bases and J 8 bases, with 17 bases left between them. The CDR3 sequence is 14 residues long. The germline gives CDR1 LNHDA, CDR2 SQIVND (reference sequence). The CDR3 is CASSRLQGVYGYTF. In DNA, the CDR3 is TGTGCCAGTAGTAGACTACAGGGAGTGTACGGCTACACCTTC.

V usage is TRBV9 and J usage is TRBJ1-4, with D tentatively TRBD1 (6 bases). The CDR3 loop spans 16 amino acids. The ends were cut back, 0 bases at V and 7 bases at J, with 16 bases in the middle. Looked up from germline, CDR1 is SGDLS and CDR2 is YYNGEE. The CDR3 nucleotides are TGTGCCAGCAGCGTAGACGTCGGGGGGCAGGGTGAAAAACTGTTTTTT. The encoded protein is CASSVDVGGQGEKLFF.

The rearrangement links TRBV30 to TRBJ1-1; D is unclear. Germline V gene lookup returns CDR1 GTSNPN and CDR2 SVGIG (reference sequence). The CDR3 is 14 amino acids. The V end was cut by 3 bases, the J end by 5 bases, with 16 bases between. CDR3 protein: CAWSPQWEKTEAFF. The CDR3 coding sequence is TGTGCCTGGAGCCCACAGTGGGAGAAGACTGAAGCTTTCTTT.

The chain joins TRBV7-2 to TRBJ2-7; possibly TRBD2 for D (7 bases). The germline V and J ends were trimmed by 1 base and 0 bases, with 10 bases remaining between them. The germline CDR1 and CDR2 sequences are SGHTA and FQGNSA. The CDR3 sequence is 15 residues long. The CDR3: CASSLEGGASYEQYF. The CDR3 region has the DNA TGTGCCAGCAGCTTAGAAGGGGGGGCCTCCTACGAGCAGTACTTC.

This clone was found once. The rearrangement links TRBV6-1 to TRBJ2-1; D perhaps matches TRBD1 (6 bases). V was shortened by 2 bases and J by 0 bases, with 14 bases between the two germline ends. This CDR3 is 17 amino acids long. CDR1 and CDR2 from the germline V gene are MNHNS and SASEGT. The CDR3 region is CASSEFQGSSSYNEQFF. As DNA, the CDR3 is TGTGCCAGCAGTGAATTTCAGGGGTCGAGCTCCTACAATGAGCAGTTCTTC.

This clone was observed a handful of times. This chain joins TRBV4-1 and TRBJ1-2; no firm D call. The CDR3 runs to 17 residues. V shed 1 base and J shed 2 bases, with 17 bases lying between them. Germline V lookup: CDR1 MGHRA, CDR2 YSYEKL. CDR3 protein: CASSQGAGLSKNYGYTF. CDR3 coding DNA: TGCGCCAGCAGCCAAGGGGCAGGACTCTCTAAGAACTATGGCTACACCTTC.

For this clone: A read error may produce the germline difference seen at one junction end. This chain uses TRBV18 with TRBJ2-7; 8 positions match TRBD1. CDR1 is KGHSH and CDR2 is LQKENI in the germline V gene. The CDR3 spans 17 residues. The CDR3 region is CASSPRLGTGSSYEQYF. In DNA form, the CDR3 reads TGTGCCAGCTCGCCACGTCTCGGGACAGGTAGCTCCTACGAGCAGTACTTC.

J is TRBJ2-3 and V is TRBV7-9; weak D call: TRBD1 (6 bases). The germline V and J ends were trimmed by 5 bases and 0 bases, with 12 bases remaining between them. This CDR3 region has 15 residues. In germline, CDR1 is SEHNR, CDR2 FQNEAQ (reference sequence). The DNA for the CDR3 is TGTGCCAGCAGCGAACAGGGCCCTAGCACAGATACGCAGTATTTT. Translated: CASSEQGPSTDTQYF.